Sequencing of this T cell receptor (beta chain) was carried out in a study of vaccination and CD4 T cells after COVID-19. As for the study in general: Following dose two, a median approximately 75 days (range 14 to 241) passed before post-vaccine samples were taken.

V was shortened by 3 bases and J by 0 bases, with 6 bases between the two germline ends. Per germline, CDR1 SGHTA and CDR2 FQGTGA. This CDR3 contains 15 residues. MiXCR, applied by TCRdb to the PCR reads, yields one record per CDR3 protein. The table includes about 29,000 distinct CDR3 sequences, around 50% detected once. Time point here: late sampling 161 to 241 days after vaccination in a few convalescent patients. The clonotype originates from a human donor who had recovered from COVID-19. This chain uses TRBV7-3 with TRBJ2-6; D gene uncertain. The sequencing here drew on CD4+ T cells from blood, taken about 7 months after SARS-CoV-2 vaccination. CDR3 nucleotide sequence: TGTGCCAGCAGCTTGGACGGCTCTGGGGCCAACGTCCTGACTTTC. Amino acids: CASSLDGSGANVLTF.